This TCR beta chain stems from a study of a mutant IDH1 vaccine in newly diagnosed glioma. As for the study in general: Patients had received radiotherapy, temozolomide, or both previously, most receiving both.

Measured with immunoSEQ multiplex PCR; TCRdb has only the in-frame clones, and not every one. This sample has tens of thousands of clones, with approximately 84% found just once. This clone was seen once. Its antigen is currently unknown. Germline V gene lookup returns CDR1 SGHKS and CDR2 YYEKEE (reference sequence). Trimming removed 0 bases at V and 0 bases at J, with 6 bases between. The CDR3 totals 15 residues. Time point defined: week 47, end of study. Mutant IDH1 20-mer peptide, at 300 ug, made up each vaccine dose, with topical imiquimod. The clonotype originates from a woman in her 30s with glioma. Some clones in this sample may be carry-over from other donors' samples. The material sequenced was PBMCs, taken from a glioma patient whose treatment included an IDH1 peptide vaccine. The rearrangement joins TRBV5-5 to TRBJ1-4; no reliable D call. The CDR3 DNA reads TGTGCCAGCAGCTTGGACCGGCCAACTAATGAAAAACTGTTTTTT. Protein sequence: CASSLDRPTNEKLFF. Full variable domain (remainder filled in from reference TRBV5-5 and TRBJ1-4): DAGVTQSPTHLIKTRGQQVTLRCSPISGHKSVSWYQQVLGQGPQFIFQYYEKEERGRGNFPDRFSARQFPNYSSELNVNALLLGDSALYLCASSLDRPTNEKLFFGSGTQLSVL.